These 22 T cell receptor beta chains share one sample of origin, sequenced in a study of cytomegalovirus exposure and HLA in healthy donors. Both 60 Vbeta primers and 13 Jbeta primers went into the PCR. This table comes from immunoSEQ multiplex PCR, and its TCRdb copy is limited to in-frame clones, with some not included. The table lists 55,000 to 80,000 clones, 82% of them singletons, with under 2% in the top ten. Sequenced input: PBMCs. These receptors originate from a young man in good health and CMV-seronegative.

This clone occurred a few times. This rearrangement joins TRBV10-1 to TRBJ1-1; D remains ambiguous. Trimming left V 3 bases short and J 0 bases short, with 14 bases between. Per germline, CDR1 WNHNN and CDR2 SYGVQD (reference sequence). The CDR3 covers 16 residues. The CDR3 region has the DNA TGCGCCAGCAGTGATTCCAGGCCGGGGATGAACACTGAAGCTTTCTTT. It yields the protein CASSDSRPGMNTEAFF.

The rearrangement uses TRBV9 and TRBJ2-7, with 13 bases fitting TRBD2. This CDR3 contains 16 residues. V was pared by 3 bases and J by 2 bases, with 5 bases of the junction left unmatched. The germline V gene has CDR1 SGDLS and CDR2 YYNGEE. The CDR3 nucleotides read TGTGCCAGCAGCGGGAGGACTAGCGGGGGCACCTACGAGCAGTACTTC. Translation gives CASSGRTSGGTYEQYF.

V usage is TRBV19 and J usage is TRBJ2-1; D may be TRBD2 (5 bases). The CDR3 covers 12 residues. Germline CDR1 is LNHDA and CDR2 is SQIVND (reference sequence). V lost 8 bases and J lost 8, with 13 bases in between. As DNA, the CDR3 is TGTGCCAGTGGCCCTAGCTTCTATGAGCAGTTCTTC. Its translation: CASGPSFYEQFF.

The chain uses TRBV23-1 and TRBJ1-2; unclear D gene. TRBV23-1 is sorted into the ORF group, with uncertain function. The germline V and J ends were trimmed by 4 bases and 5 bases, with 14 bases remaining between them. The CDR3 covers 14 residues. The CDR3, as DNA: TGCGCCAGCAGTCCTTTTCATCGAGCGTATGGCTACACCTTC. Encoded protein: CASSPFHRAYGYTF.

V gene TRBV19 combines with J gene TRBJ1-1; tentatively, D is TRBD1 (5 bases). The CDR3 is 15 amino acids. V shed 3 bases and J shed 5 bases, with 16 bases lying between them. CDR1 LNHDA and CDR2 SQIVND come from the germline V gene (reference sequence). CDR3 DNA sequence: TGTGCCAGTAGTATTTCGACAGCAAAAGGGACTGAAGCTTTCTTT. It yields the protein CASSISTAKGTEAFF.

The rearrangement uses TRBV6-6 and TRBJ2-7, with 7 bases matching TRBD1. This CDR3 has 14 residues. V shed 2 bases and J 4 bases; nucleotides not matched to a gene: 5. Germline V lookup: CDR1 MNHNY, CDR2 SVGAGI (reference sequence). The CDR3 nucleotides are TGTGCCAGCAGTTACAGGGGGCAGGGGTACGAGCAGTACTTC. Protein sequence: CASSYRGQGYEQYF.

The chain combines TRBV19 with TRBJ2-2; TRBD1 matches 8 bases. The germline CDR1 and CDR2 sequences are LNHDA and SQIVND (reference sequence). The CDR3 spans 15 residues. Unmatched junction bases numbered 5, after V lost 4 bases and J lost 4 bases. The CDR3 here is CASSTGTGGTGELFF. The CDR3 DNA reads TGTGCCAGTAGTACCGGGACAGGAGGCACCGGGGAGCTGTTTTTT.

This chain joins TRBV6-1 and TRBJ1-4, with TRBD1 as a possible D gene (6 bases). CDR3 length: 14 amino acids. V shed 8 bases and J shed 5 bases, with 15 bases lying between them. Germline V gene lookup returns CDR1 MNHNS and CDR2 SASEGT. The CDR3, as DNA: TGTGCCAGCTTAACCGGGACACAGAATGAAAAACTGTTTTTT. The encoded protein is CASLTGTQNEKLFF.

The rearrangement joins TRBV6-7 to TRBJ2-2; no clear D gene. TRBV6-7 carries the ORF label, with uncertain function. The CDR3 is made up of 16 amino acids. The V gene lost 6 bases and the J gene lost 0 bases, with 14 bases spanning the gap. The CDR3 is CASSPIGVANTGELFF. The CDR3 bases are TGTGCCAGCAGCCCTATCGGAGTCGCGAACACCGGGGAGCTGTTTTTT.

The rearrangement links TRBV7-2 to TRBJ1-5, with D perhaps matching TRBD1 (5 bases). Per germline, CDR1 SGHTA and CDR2 FQGNSA. The CDR3 extends over 15 amino acids. The ends were cut back, 1 base at V and 4 bases at J, with 11 bases in the middle. CDR3 bases: TGTGCCAGCAGCTTAGAACAGGCTGGGAATCAGCCCCAGCATTTT. This gives the protein CASSLEQAGNQPQHF.

This clone was counted between two and nine times. V usage is TRBV5-1 and J usage is TRBJ2-2, with D possibly being TRBD2 (5 bases). Trimming took 2 bases from V and 7 from J, leaving 6 bases between them. The CDR3 sequence is 12 residues long. CDR1 and CDR2 from the germline V gene are SGHRS and YFSETQ. The CDR3 loop is CASSLRDGELFF. CDR3 DNA: TGCGCCAGCAGCTTACGGGACGGGGAGCTGTTTTTT.

The rearrangement uses TRBV6-1 and TRBJ2-3; 10 nucleotides agree with TRBD2. The CDR3 has 15 residues. Germline V gene lookup returns CDR1 MNHNS and CDR2 SASEGT. J was trimmed by 0 bases and V by 10 bases; bases with no gene match: 7. CDR3 in DNA: TGTGCCATTCAGAAACTAGCGGGGAGCACAGATACGCAGTATTTT. It encodes CAIQKLAGSTDTQYF.

The chain employs TRBV19 and TRBJ2-5, with 8 bases that match TRBD1. Germline loops: CDR1 LNHDA, CDR2 SQIVND (reference sequence). The CDR3 is 15 residues long. The junction had 10 bases not matched to a gene; V was cut back by 6 bases and J by 4 bases. CDR3 protein: CASSSRTGMGETQYF. In DNA form, the CDR3 reads TGTGCCAGTAGCTCCCGGACAGGGATGGGAGAGACCCAGTACTTC.

The V gene is TRBV28, the J gene TRBJ2-7; 7 bases map to TRBD1. The CDR3 loop spans 15 amino acids. Trimming removed 6 bases from V and 1 base from J; junction bases left unmatched: 9. The germline gives CDR1 MDHEN, CDR2 SYDVKM. CDR3 in amino acids: CASRIRQGASYEQYF. The CDR3 DNA follows: TGTGCCAGCAGAATAAGACAGGGTGCTTCCTACGAGCAGTACTTC.

V is TRBV29-1 and J is TRBJ2-7, with 12 bases aligning to TRBD1. V gave up 3 bases and J gave up 3 bases; unmatched junction bases: 6. The V gene's germline CDR1 is SQVTM and CDR2 ANQGSEA. This CDR3 contains 15 residues. For the CDR3, the DNA is TGCAGCGTTGACAACCGGGACAGGGGGCTCTACGAGCAGTACTTC. Its protein is CSVDNRDRGLYEQYF.

The chain carries TRBV28 and TRBJ1-3, with D possibly matching TRBD1 (5 bases). Trimming pared 5 bases from V and 4 bases from J, leaving 18 bases between. The CDR3 length is 16 residues. Germline V CDR1 and CDR2: MDHEN, SYDVKM. CDR3 DNA sequence: TGTGCCAGCAGTGCCGGGGGTAAACGCTCCGGAAACACCATATATTTT. This translates into CASSAGGKRSGNTIYF.

The chain carries TRBV11-1 and TRBJ2-3; TRBD2 aligns across 7 bases. Trimming at V came to 1 base and at J to 1 base, leaving 2 bases not matched to a gene. CDR3 length: 15 residues. CDR1 and CDR2 from the germline V gene are SGHAT and FQDESV (reference sequence). The CDR3 DNA reads TGTGCCAGCAGCTTAGGGACTAGGGGCACAGATACGCAGTATTTT. It translates to CASSLGTRGTDTQYF.

This sequence joins TRBV9 and TRBJ2-5; the match to TRBD1 covers 8 bases. The CDR3 totals 17 residues. Germline CDR1 is SGDLS and CDR2 is YYNGEE. V was clipped by 5 bases and J by 7 bases; unmatched bases: 19. The chain's CDR3 is CASSAWGSGTGGRTQYF. The CDR3 nucleotides are TGTGCCAGCAGTGCCTGGGGCTCCGGGACAGGTGGTAGGACCCAGTACTTC.

This chain joins TRBV7-2 and TRBJ1-1; no clear D. The germline V gene has CDR1 SGHTA and CDR2 FQGNSA. V shed 0 bases and J shed 10 bases, with 6 bases lying between them. The CDR3 totals 11 residues. The CDR3 is CASSLARIAFF. The CDR3 DNA follows: TGTGCCAGCAGCTTAGCCCGTATAGCTTTCTTT.

This rearrangement joins TRBV21-1 to TRBJ1-6; the D segment call TRBD1 is taken from the table without a DNA check. TRBV21-1 is classified as a pseudogene. The CDR3 totals 18 residues. The CDR3 bases are TGTGCCAGCAGCAAAGGCGGCCCCCCAGGGTGCCTGGTTTCACCCCTCCACTTT. Translating gives CASSKGGPPGCLVSPLHF.

The rearrangement links TRBV18 to TRBJ2-3; possibly TRBD1 for D (5 bases). The CDR3 contains 19 residues. Trimming removed 3 bases from V and 1 base from J, with 23 bases in between. Germline CDR1 reads KGHSH; CDR2 reads LQKENI. CDR3 DNA sequence: TGTGCCAGCTCACCTATCATAACAGGCGTGGTATTGGGCACAGATACGCAGTATTTT. This sequence encodes CASSPIITGVVLGTDTQYF.

The gene calls are TRBV11-3 and TRBJ2-1, with TRBD2 matching over 8 bases. The V segment lost 5 bases and the J segment 4 bases; nucleotides outside the gene matches: 4. Looked up from germline, CDR1 is SGHNT and CDR2 is YENEEA. This CDR3 spans 14 amino acids. The DNA of the CDR3 is TGTGCCAGCAGCCGGGGGGGAGATTACAATGAGCAGTTCTTC. Amino acid sequence: CASSRGGDYNEQFF.